Listed here are 27 T cell receptor beta chains from one sample, sequenced in a study of cytomegalovirus exposure and HLA in healthy donors. Assay used: immunoSEQ multiplex PCR; TCRdb lists only in-frame clones, some missing. Found here are over 110,000 clones, roughly 86% of them singletons; the top ten hold over 1.3%. Sequenced input: PBMCs. These receptors were taken from a woman in her 30s in good health and CMV-seronegative.

The gene calls are TRBV28 and TRBJ1-5; tentatively, D is TRBD1 (5 bases). The CDR3 sequence is 14 residues long. From germline, CDR1 is MDHEN and CDR2 SYDVKM. The V end was cut by 5 bases, the J end by 16 bases, with 24 bases between. CDR3 in amino acids: CASSKPPFRGVRHF. The CDR3 coding sequence is TGTGCCAGCAGTAAACCACCGTTTAGGGGCGTACGACATTTT. Full variable domain (remainder filled in from reference TRBV28 and TRBJ1-5): DVKVTQSSRYLVKRTGEKVFLECVQDMDHENMFWYRQDPGLGLRLIYFSYDVKMKEKGDIPEGYSVSREKKERFSLILESASTNQTSMYLCASSKPPFRGVRHFGDGTRLSIL.

The J gene is TRBJ2-7, the V gene TRBV7-9; 7 nucleotides match TRBD1. Germline V CDR1 and CDR2: SEHNR, FQNEAQ (reference sequence). The length of the CDR3 is 15 residues. V was pared by 2 bases and J by 5 bases, with 9 bases of the junction left unmatched. The CDR3 spells CASSLQTGVSHEQYF. CDR3 bases: TGTGCCAGCAGCTTACAAACAGGGGTTTCCCACGAGCAGTACTTC.

This rearrangement joins TRBV10-3 to TRBJ2-7; no firm D call. Germline V gene lookup returns CDR1 ENHRY and CDR2 SYGVKD. The CDR3 runs to 16 residues. Trimming shortened V by 0 bases and J by 2 bases, and 14 bases separated the two germline ends. The CDR3 nucleotides are TGTGCCATCAGTGAGTCTGGCGGCCCGAGGACCTACGAGCAGTACTTC. It translates to CAISESGGPRTYEQYF.

The rearrangement joins TRBV29-1 to TRBJ1-1; possible D gene TRBD1, 5 bases. V lost 7 bases and J lost 0, with 24 bases in between. This CDR3 spans 17 amino acids. Per the germline V gene, CDR1 is SQVTM and CDR2 is ANQGSEA. As DNA, the CDR3 is TGCAGCGCTATGGGACTGGACAAGGGGTTCATGAACACTGAAGCTTTCTTT. This sequence encodes CSAMGLDKGFMNTEAFF.

This chain joins TRBV19 and TRBJ2-7, with 8 bases that match TRBD1. The V gene's germline CDR1 is LNHDA and CDR2 SQIVND (reference sequence). V was clipped by 5 bases and J by 2 bases; unmatched bases: 17. The CDR3 has 18 residues. CDR3 amino acids: CASSSASGQGIGPYEQYF. CDR3 nucleotides: TGTGCCAGTAGTTCGGCCTCCGGACAGGGAATAGGACCCTACGAGCAGTACTTC. The full variable domain, completed using reference TRBV19 and TRBJ2-7, is DGGITQSPKYLFRKEGQNVTLSCEQNLNHDAMYWYRQDPGQGLRLIYYSQIVNDFQKGDIAEGYSVSREKKESFPLTVTSAQKNPTAFYLCASSSASGQGIGPYEQYFGPGTRLTVT.

The rearrangement links TRBV23-1 to TRBJ2-7, with D tentatively TRBD2 (6 bases). TRBV23-1 is treated as an ORF (open reading frame) with a function not yet certain. The CDR3 extends over 17 amino acids. The V end was cut by 4 bases, the J end by 2 bases, with 21 bases between. This CDR3 is CASSPRDPGLDAYEQYF. DNA for the CDR3: TGCGCCAGCAGTCCGCGAGACCCGGGACTCGATGCCTACGAGCAGTACTTC.

The rearrangement links TRBV4-3 to TRBJ2-1, with D possibly matching TRBD1 (6 bases). The germline V and J ends were trimmed by 4 bases and 6 bases, with 16 bases remaining between them. In germline, CDR1 is LGHNA, CDR2 YSLEER. The CDR3 loop spans 15 amino acids. The DNA of the CDR3 is TGCGCCAGCAGCCCCGGACAGTCGGGCATCAATGAGCAGTTCTTC. The encoded protein is CASSPGQSGINEQFF.

The rearrangement uses TRBV7-8 and TRBJ1-6; D is unresolved. The V end was cut by 1 base, the J end by 0 bases, with 10 bases between. The V gene's germline CDR1 is SGHVS and CDR2 FQNEAQ. The CDR3 length is 17 residues. CDR3 residues: CASSLVGWSSYNSPLHF. Written as DNA, the CDR3 is TGTGCCAGCAGCTTAGTCGGGTGGAGCTCCTATAATTCACCCCTCCACTTT.

V and J are TRBV5-1 and TRBJ1-6; TRBD1 matches 11 bases. This CDR3 comprises 15 residues. The V segment lost 0 bases and the J segment 12 bases; nucleotides outside the gene matches: 5. The germline CDR1 and CDR2 sequences are SGHRS and YFSETQ. The CDR3 is CASSLAGQGALPLHF. CDR3 DNA sequence: TGCGCCAGCAGCTTGGCCGGACAGGGGGCTTTACCCCTCCACTTT.

This sequence joins TRBV11-2 and TRBJ2-5, with 8 bases matching TRBD2. Losses at the gene ends were 7 bases for V and 5 bases for J; bases not matched to a gene: 15. The length of the CDR3 is 16 residues. The germline gives CDR1 SGHAT, CDR2 FQNNGV. The CDR3, as DNA: TGTGCCAGCAATCCAGGGGCGGGGGGCCTGGATGAGACCCAGTACTTC. This encodes CASNPGAGGLDETQYF.

The rearrangement joins TRBV2 to TRBJ1-1; no clear D gene. The V and J ends lost 4 bases and 5 bases respectively, with 17 bases between them. CDR3 length equals 15 residues. Germline assignment: CDR1 SNHLY and CDR2 FYNNEI. CDR3 bases: TGTGCCAGCAGTGCACAGCAAATATCCCCGACTGAAGCTTTCTTT. This codes for CASSAQQISPTEAFF.

The chain has TRBV6-6 and TRBJ2-2, with D possibly being TRBD2 (7 bases). The V end lost 2 bases, the J end lost 6 bases, and 10 bases lay between the germline ends. The CDR3 consists of 14 residues. The germline gives CDR1 MNHNY, CDR2 SVGAGI (reference sequence). This CDR3 is CASSYGGAPGELFF. The CDR3 bases are TGTGCCAGCAGTTACGGGGGGGCCCCCGGGGAGCTGTTTTTT.

The CDR3 loop reads CSVGGHRRETQYF. The CDR3 DNA reads TGCAGCGTTGGGGGACACAGGAGGGAGACCCAGTACTTC. V is TRBV29-1 and J is TRBJ2-5; D may be TRBD1 (6 bases). V was cut by 4 bases and J by 5 bases, with 14 bases left in between. Germline V lookup: CDR1 SQVTM, CDR2 ANQGSEA. The CDR3 extends over 13 amino acids.

This chain uses TRBV5-1 with TRBJ1-2; 7 nucleotides agree with TRBD1. The CDR3 is 16 residues long. The germline V gene encodes CDR1 SGHRS and CDR2 YFSETQ. V shed 8 bases, J shed 1 base, and the junction held 14 bases outside the gene matches. CDR3 in amino acids: CASGVGGTAFNYGYTF. CDR3 nucleotide sequence: TGCGCCAGTGGGGTAGGAGGGACAGCCTTTAACTATGGCTACACCTTC.

In its sample, this clone was seen a few times. This chain uses TRBV28 with TRBJ1-3; D unclear. This CDR3 has 15 residues. Germline V gene sequence: CDR1 MDHEN, CDR2 SYDVKM. V dropped 5 bases and J dropped 0 bases, with 11 bases sitting between them. Written as DNA, the CDR3 is TGTGCCAGCAGTCCCCCGCCGGGCTCTGGAAACACCATATATTTT. Residues: CASSPPPGSGNTIYF.

The chain is built from TRBV6-6 and TRBJ2-1, with D hard to call. The CDR3 runs to 11 residues. The V gene lost 6 bases and the J gene lost 8 bases, with 8 bases spanning the gap. Germline loops: CDR1 MNHNY, CDR2 SVGAGI (reference sequence). CDR3 sequence (DNA): TGTGCCAGCAGGAGAAACGATGAGCAGTTCTTC. The encoded protein is CASRRNDEQFF.

The chain carries TRBV9 and TRBJ2-5; 12 nucleotides agree with TRBD2. Unmatched junction bases numbered 5, after V lost 0 bases and J lost 5 bases. The length of the CDR3 is 16 residues. Per the germline V gene, CDR1 is SGDLS and CDR2 is YYNGEE. CDR3 residues: CASSVDPSGGAETQYF. The DNA of the CDR3 is TGTGCCAGCAGCGTAGATCCTAGCGGGGGGGCCGAGACCCAGTACTTC.

The chain couples TRBV2 to TRBJ1-2; D not certain. In germline, CDR1 is SNHLY, CDR2 FYNNEI. Trimming took 6 bases from V and 6 from J, leaving 20 bases between them. The CDR3 is 15 amino acids. The CDR3 sequence: CASSRSAGGFHGYTF. The DNA of the CDR3 is TGTGCCAGCAGCAGATCCGCGGGAGGGTTCCATGGCTACACCTTC.

In this sample, this clone turned up a few times. V and J are TRBV5-5 and TRBJ1-1; the D is unclear. Trimming left V 1 base short and J 1 base short, with 17 bases between. Germline values: CDR1 SGHKS, CDR2 YYEKEE (reference sequence). CDR3 length: 17 amino acids. CDR3 sequence (DNA): TGTGCCAGCAGCTTGTTTCTAGCCGTCCTTGGGAACACTGAAGCTTTCTTT. It specifies CASSLFLAVLGNTEAFF.

J is TRBJ1-4 and V is TRBV5-4, with TRBD1 identical over 8 bases. V trimming: 1 base; J trimming: 8 bases; junction bases outside the gene matches: 7. CDR1 SGHNT and CDR2 YYREEE come from the germline V gene (reference sequence). CDR3 length: 15 residues. Written as DNA, the CDR3 is TGTGCCAGCAGCTTGCGAAGGACAGGGCAGGAAAAACTGTTTTTT. This translates into CASSLRRTGQEKLFF.

The chain couples TRBV7-2 to TRBJ2-7; tentative D call: TRBD1 (5 bases). This CDR3 has 15 amino acids. Germline lookup yields CDR1 SGHTA and CDR2 FQGNSA. The V gene lost 0 bases and the J gene lost 4 bases, with 13 bases spanning the gap. The CDR3 loop reads CASSLAAGKPYEQYF. In DNA, the CDR3 is TGTGCCAGCAGCTTAGCGGCAGGGAAACCTTACGAGCAGTACTTC.

This chain joins TRBV7-3 and TRBJ1-6; D ambiguous. Germline loops: CDR1 SGHTA, CDR2 FQGTGA. Trimming stripped 6 bases from V and 7 bases from J, with 16 bases between. This CDR3 is 15 amino acids long. The CDR3 DNA is TGTGCCAGCAGTCGTGAGGGTGGGAAAAATTCACCCCTCCACTTT. It yields the protein CASSREGGKNSPLHF. The complete variable domain, with remaining parts taken from reference TRBV7-3 and TRBJ1-6, reads GAGVSQTPSNKVTEKGKYVELRCDPISGHTALYWYRQSLGQGPEFLIYFQGTGAADDSGLPNDRFFAVRPEGSVSTLKIQRTERGDSAVYLCASSREGGKNSPLHFGNGTRLTVT.

The genes are TRBV12-5 and TRBJ1-1, with D perhaps TRBD1 (6 bases). From germline, CDR1 is LGHNT and CDR2 FRNRAP. V was cut by 6 bases and J by 6 bases, with 17 bases left in between. The CDR3 runs 14 residues. The CDR3 loop reads CASGYNRESAEAFF. The CDR3 bases are TGTGCTAGTGGATACAACAGGGAGTCCGCTGAAGCTTTCTTT.

The chain couples TRBV18 to TRBJ1-2; D possibly corresponds to TRBD1 (5 bases). This CDR3 contains 18 residues. The germline CDR1 and CDR2 sequences are KGHSH and LQKENI. Trimming shortened V by 3 bases and J by 3 bases, and 23 bases separated the two germline ends. CDR3 DNA: TGTGCCAGCTCACCCAACATTGCCCCCCGCAGGGATGACTATGGCTACACCTTC. Protein: CASSPNIAPRRDDYGYTF.

The rearrangement links TRBV27 to TRBJ2-7, with 8 positions matching TRBD2. Trimming removed 5 bases from V and 7 bases from J; junction bases left unmatched: 25. This CDR3 spans 19 amino acids. The germline V gene has CDR1 MNHEY and CDR2 SMNVEV (reference sequence). CDR3 nucleotides: TGTGCCAGCAGTGCAATAGCCGGCCGGATGAGCGGGGGACCGGGGGAGCAGTACTTC. It codes for CASSAIAGRMSGGPGEQYF.

This clone is a singleton in its sample. The V gene is TRBV5-6, the J gene TRBJ1-6, with D uncertain. In germline, CDR1 is SGHDT, CDR2 YYEEEE. The length of the CDR3 is 16 residues. Trimming shortened V by 2 bases and J by 0 bases, and 9 bases separated the two germline ends. In DNA form, the CDR3 reads TGTGCCAGCAGCTTAATGGGGAGCTCCTATAATTCACCCCTCCACTTT. It encodes CASSLMGSSYNSPLHF.

The chain combines TRBV5-1 with TRBJ2-7; D possibly corresponds to TRBD2 (5 bases). The CDR3 consists of 16 residues. Per germline, CDR1 SGHRS and CDR2 YFSETQ. V gave up 1 base and J gave up 4 bases, with 18 bases separating them. The CDR3 coding sequence is TGCGCCAGCAGCTTGCGGCCCCCCGGGAACAGTTACGAGCAGTACTTC. Amino acid sequence: CASSLRPPGNSYEQYF.